This record covers a single TCR beta chain. What it binds is unknown. This sample was taken from a study of T cell responses to AZD1222 COVID-19 vaccine. Notes on the study in general: Most donors were white British and more were female, and clonal diversity was possibly underestimated.

V lost 4 bases and J 0 bases, leaving 4 bases between the germline ends. The CDR3 consists of 13 residues. CDR1 is SNHLY, CDR2 FYNNEI, per germline. Measured with immunoSEQ multiplex PCR; TCRdb has only the in-frame clones, and not every one. The profile shows 130,000 to 150,000 clones, approximately 78% of them singletons. The chain combines TRBV2 with TRBJ1-5; D call uncertain. The TCR originated in an adult in good health. This specimen consisted of peripheral blood, obtained on day 0 of MenACWY control vaccination. CDR3 bases: TGTGCCAGCAGTGCCAGTAGCAATCAGCCCCAGCATTTT. Translated, it gives CASSASSNQPQHF.